Reported below is one T cell receptor (beta chain). Its antigen is currently unknown. This sample is drawn from a study of graft-versus-host responses after intestinal transplantation. The wider study: Grafts were multivisceral, liver-intestinal, or isolated intestinal. Points from the study as a whole: GvH clones surfaced in recipient marrow, some emerging earlier in ileum or blood.

The method was immunoSEQ multiplex PCR; TCRdb's version includes in-frame clones alone and lacks a portion of them. The table has 15,000 to 20,000 clones, around 82% seen once. This CDR3 has 14 amino acids. V shed 0 bases and J shed 5 bases, with 10 bases lying between them. CDR1 is MNHEY and CDR2 is SVGAGI in the germline V gene. Lymphocytes (intraepithelial and lamina propria) were released by processing the graft tissue. The TCR originated in a human patient who received an intestinal transplant, so some T cells may come from the graft donor. The rearrangement uses TRBV6-5 and TRBJ1-2, with a possible D match to TRBD1 (5 bases). This material consisted of ileum tissue, taken 17 days after transplant. This CDR3 is CASSYSGTLYGYTF. The CDR3 region has the DNA TGTGCCAGCAGTTACTCTGGGACCCTATATGGCTACACCTTC.